Following are 15 T cell receptor beta chains from one sample sequenced in a study of OX40 agonist ivuxolimab in advanced cancers. Only in-frame clones appear in the TCRdb table, and some are missing; sequencing was by immunoSEQ multiplex PCR. This sample has fewer than 65,000 clones, with 70% to 90% found just once. Sequenced material: CD4+ or CD8+ T cells sorted from blood, taken in a trial of the OX40 agonist ivuxolimab. The receptors were gathered from an adult with an advanced solid tumor such as melanoma, head and neck, liver or kidney cancer.

In this sample, this clone turned up once. The CDR3 region is CASSGWLDGNEQFF. The CDR3 DNA reads as TGTGCCAGCAGTGGGTGGCTAGATGGAAATGAGCAGTTCTTC. The chain has TRBV6-1 and TRBJ2-1; D is unclear. Trimming took 4 bases from V and 7 from J, leaving 14 bases between them. Germline V gives CDR1 MNHNS, CDR2 SASEGT. The CDR3 runs to 14 residues.

The gene calls are TRBV6-6 and TRBJ1-4, with D unclear. CDR3 length: 13 amino acids. The ends were cut back, 8 bases at V and 5 bases at J, with 12 bases in the middle. Germline CDR1 MNHNY, CDR2 SVGAGI (reference sequence). The CDR3 loop is CASYGMPNEKLFF. The CDR3, as DNA: TGTGCCAGCTACGGGATGCCCAATGAAAAACTGTTTTTT.

CDR3 bases: TGTGCCAGTACCAGGACAGGGGGCGCCAATGAGCAGTTCTTC. Protein product: CASTRTGGANEQFF. The chain links TRBV19 to TRBJ2-1; 11 nucleotides align to TRBD1. J gave up 6 bases and V 7 bases, and 5 bases lay outside the gene matches. The CDR3 runs 14 residues. CDR1 is LNHDA, CDR2 SQIVND, per germline (reference sequence). Using reference TRBV19 and TRBJ2-1 for the parts outside the CDR3, the full variable domain is DGGITQSPKYLFRKEGQNVTLSCEQNLNHDAMYWYRQDPGQGLRLIYYSQIVNDFQKGDIAEGYSVSREKKESFPLTVTSAQKNPTAFYLCASTRTGGANEQFFGPGTRLTVL.

The chain recombines TRBV7-8 with TRBJ2-2; 14 positions agree with TRBD2. Germline CDR1 reads SGHVS; CDR2 reads FQNEAQ. CDR3 length: 15 residues. J was trimmed by 6 bases and V by 3 bases; bases with no gene match: 0. The CDR3 coding sequence is TGTGCCAGCAGCTTGGGACTAGCGGGGGCCGGGGAGCTGTTTTTT. This gives the protein CASSLGLAGAGELFF.

This chain links TRBV7-3 with TRBJ1-1; D remains unclear. The germline V gene has CDR1 SGHTA and CDR2 FQGTGA. V was trimmed by 2 bases and J by 1 base, leaving 5 bases between them. The CDR3 consists of 13 residues. In DNA, the CDR3 is TGTGCCAGCAGCTTATATAGGAACACTGAAGCTTTCTTT. Translating gives CASSLYRNTEAFF.

The V gene is TRBV5-1, the J gene TRBJ2-1; 9 bases are a match to TRBD1. V shed 4 bases, J shed 5 bases, and the junction held 7 bases outside the gene matches. This CDR3 has 15 residues. Germline V gives CDR1 SGHRS, CDR2 YFSETQ. CDR3 in amino acids: CASSSSGQGNNEQFF. The CDR3 nucleotides read TGCGCCAGCAGCAGTTCGGGACAGGGAAACAATGAGCAGTTCTTC.

J is TRBJ2-7 and V is TRBV28; D is possibly TRBD1 or TRBD2 (5 bases each). Per germline, CDR1 MDHEN and CDR2 SYDVKM. The germline V and J ends were trimmed by 4 bases and 2 bases, with 15 bases remaining between them. The CDR3 covers 15 residues. CDR3 sequence (DNA): TGTGCCAGCAGTTCAATTCACCGGGGACCCTACGAGCAGTACTTC. Encoded protein: CASSSIHRGPYEQYF.

The chain is built from TRBV2 and TRBJ2-1, with TRBD2 matching over 11 bases. Germline values: CDR1 SNHLY, CDR2 FYNNEI. Trimming at V came to 6 bases and at J to 6 bases, leaving 7 bases not matched to a gene. This CDR3 is built from 15 residues. CDR3: CASRRGTSGANEQFF. DNA for the CDR3: TGTGCCAGCAGGAGAGGGACTAGCGGAGCCAATGAGCAGTTCTTC.

The chain joins TRBV6-5 to TRBJ2-7; D gene unclear. Germline lookup yields CDR1 MNHEY and CDR2 SVGAGI. CDR3 length: 12 residues. The ends were cut back, 11 bases at V and 5 bases at J, with 16 bases in the middle. The CDR3 DNA follows: TGTGCCTCGAAACGAGAAGCGCACGAGCAGTACTTC. Translated: CASKREAHEQYF.

The chain employs TRBV18 and TRBJ2-1; D remains unclear. CDR1 KGHSH and CDR2 LQKENI come from the germline V gene. Trimming took off 1 base at V and 0 bases at J, with 7 bases between the two ends. The length of the CDR3 is 15 residues. The CDR3 coding sequence is TGTGCCAGCTCACCACTGCCTGGCTCCTACAATGAGCAGTTCTTC. It translates to CASSPLPGSYNEQFF.

This clone has just one count. This chain uses TRBV7-3 with TRBJ2-1, with TRBD2 as a possible D gene (6 bases). The V gene lost 3 bases and the J gene lost 8 bases, with 14 bases spanning the gap. Germline V gene data show CDR1 as SGHTA and CDR2 as FQGTGA. This CDR3 spans 14 amino acids. In DNA form, the CDR3 reads TGTGCCAGCAGCTTCTTCGGCCCTAGCGATGAGCAGTTCTTC. The encoded protein is CASSFFGPSDEQFF.

The chain is built from TRBV28 and TRBJ2-3, with TRBD1 matching 10 bases. The J segment lost 6 bases and the V segment lost 0 bases, leaving 3 bases of the junction unmatched. CDR1 is MDHEN, CDR2 SYDVKM, per germline. The CDR3 sequence is 15 residues long. CDR3 sequence: CASSLWGQGLDTQYF. The CDR3, as DNA: TGTGCCAGCAGTTTATGGGGACAGGGGTTGGATACGCAGTATTTT.

J is TRBJ2-2 and V is TRBV5-1; 12 bases fit TRBD1. Germline loops: CDR1 SGHRS, CDR2 YFSETQ. With V trimmed by 3 bases and J by 1 base, 4 bases remained unmatched. This CDR3 is built from 17 residues. The CDR3 is CASSSGQGAGNTGELFF. In DNA form, the CDR3 reads TGCGCCAGCAGCTCGGGACAGGGGGCCGGGAACACCGGGGAGCTGTTTTTT.

CDR3 amino acids: CASSDLAGGYEQYF. The CDR3 bases are TGTGCCAGCAGTGACTTAGCGGGAGGCTACGAGCAGTACTTC. This rearrangement joins TRBV6-5 to TRBJ2-7, with TRBD2 matching over 10 bases. CDR1 MNHEY and CDR2 SVGAGI come from the germline V gene. The CDR3 has 14 residues. Germline trimming cut 5 bases from V and 3 bases from J; bases unmatched to any gene: 4.

The chain couples TRBV5-5 to TRBJ1-1; no clear D. CDR1 and CDR2 (germline): SGHKS, YYEKEE (reference sequence). Trimming pared 2 bases from V and 11 bases from J, leaving 13 bases between. The CDR3 runs to 12 residues. The CDR3 DNA follows: TGTGCCAGCAGCTTCCAGGTGGGGAAGGCTTTCTTT. Protein product: CASSFQVGKAFF.